This T cell receptor beta chain was sequenced during a study of blood T cells in healthy people across ages. Sample-barcoded 5' priming and a J-beta primer mix drove a second PCR of roughly 6 to 12 cycles. The template-switch adaptor was a 5' adaptor with 12 random nucleotides. It tagged each cDNA molecule. TCRdb redid the calling of the 5' RACE reads with MiXCR, one entry per CDR3 protein. The sample includes 1.5 million to 2 million distinct CDR3 sequences, about 28% of them seen just once. The V and J ends lost 3 bases and 6 bases, in that order; junction bases with no gene match: 8. This CDR3 is built from 14 residues. Germline CDR1 GTSNPN, CDR2 SVGIG (reference sequence).

The TCR was taken from a woman in her thirties in good health. The chain couples TRBV30 to TRBJ2-3, with 8 nucleotides matching TRBD1. Sequenced sample: blood. The CDR3: CAWSSRTGTDTQYF. CDR3 sequence (DNA): TGTGCCTGGAGCTCTCGGACAGGGACGGATACGCAGTATTTT.